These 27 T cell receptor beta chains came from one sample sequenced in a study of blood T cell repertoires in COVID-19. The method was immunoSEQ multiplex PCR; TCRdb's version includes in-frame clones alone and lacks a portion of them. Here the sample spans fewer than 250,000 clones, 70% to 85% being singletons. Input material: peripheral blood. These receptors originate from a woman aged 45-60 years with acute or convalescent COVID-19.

In DNA form, the CDR3 reads TGTGCCAGTAGCCCGGGGGTAAACACCGGGGAGCTGTTTTTT. Protein: CASSPGVNTGELFF. The chain uses TRBV19 and TRBJ2-2; possibly TRBD2 for D (6 bases). The length of the CDR3 is 14 residues. V lost 6 bases and J lost 2, with 10 bases in between. CDR1 is LNHDA, CDR2 SQIVND, per germline (reference sequence).

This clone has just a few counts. The CDR3 region has the DNA TGTGCCAGCAGTGGGTTGGGACTCGAAGAGACCCAGTACTTC. Its protein product is CASSGLGLEETQYF. The chain employs TRBV28 and TRBJ2-5; TRBD2 is a possible D gene (6 bases). The CDR3 runs 14 residues. Trimming took off 5 bases at V and 3 bases at J, with 13 bases between the two ends. The germline CDR1 and CDR2 sequences are MDHEN and SYDVKM.

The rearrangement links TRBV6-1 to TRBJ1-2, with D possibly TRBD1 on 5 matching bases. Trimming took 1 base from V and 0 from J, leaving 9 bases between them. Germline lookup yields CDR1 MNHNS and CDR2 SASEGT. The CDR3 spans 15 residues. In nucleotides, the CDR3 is TGTGCCAGCAGTGAAGGATGGGGCGCTAACTATGGCTACACCTTC. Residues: CASSEGWGANYGYTF.

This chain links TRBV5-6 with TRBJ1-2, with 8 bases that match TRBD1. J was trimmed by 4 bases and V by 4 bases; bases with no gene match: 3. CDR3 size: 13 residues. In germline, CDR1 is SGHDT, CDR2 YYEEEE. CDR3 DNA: TGTGCCAGCAGCCCGACAGGGGCCTATGGCTACACCTTC. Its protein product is CASSPTGAYGYTF.

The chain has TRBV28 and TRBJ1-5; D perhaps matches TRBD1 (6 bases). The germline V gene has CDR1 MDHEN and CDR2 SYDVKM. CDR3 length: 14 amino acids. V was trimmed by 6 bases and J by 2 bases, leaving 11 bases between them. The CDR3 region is CASSRRQGNQPQHF. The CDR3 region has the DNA TGTGCCAGCAGCCGACGACAGGGCAATCAGCCCCAGCATTTT.

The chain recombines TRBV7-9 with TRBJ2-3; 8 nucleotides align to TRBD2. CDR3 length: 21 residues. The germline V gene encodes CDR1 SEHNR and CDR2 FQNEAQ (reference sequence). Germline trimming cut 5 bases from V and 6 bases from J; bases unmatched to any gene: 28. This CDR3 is CASSRGELFSRAGARRDTQYF. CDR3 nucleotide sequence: TGTGCCAGCAGCCGGGGGGAGCTGTTCTCCAGAGCGGGAGCGCGGCGGGATACGCAGTATTTT.

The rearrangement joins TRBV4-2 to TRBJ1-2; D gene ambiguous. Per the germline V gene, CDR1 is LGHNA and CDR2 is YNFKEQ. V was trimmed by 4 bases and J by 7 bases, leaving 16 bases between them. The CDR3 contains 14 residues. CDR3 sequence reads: CASSPEVTAPGYTF. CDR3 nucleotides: TGTGCCAGCAGCCCGGAGGTCACGGCGCCTGGCTACACCTTC.

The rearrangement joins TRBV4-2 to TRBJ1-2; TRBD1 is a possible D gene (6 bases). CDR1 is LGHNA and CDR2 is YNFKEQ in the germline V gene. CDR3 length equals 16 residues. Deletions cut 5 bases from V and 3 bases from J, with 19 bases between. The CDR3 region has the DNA TGTGCCAGCAGCTCCCCTCCTCGAGAGGGGGACTATGGCTACACCTTC. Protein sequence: CASSSPPREGDYGYTF.

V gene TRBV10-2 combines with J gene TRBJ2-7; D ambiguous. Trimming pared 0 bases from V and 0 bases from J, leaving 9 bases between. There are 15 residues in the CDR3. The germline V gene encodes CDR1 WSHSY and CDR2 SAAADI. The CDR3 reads CASSESGRNSYEQYF. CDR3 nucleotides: TGCGCCAGCAGTGAGTCGGGCAGGAACTCCTACGAGCAGTACTTC.

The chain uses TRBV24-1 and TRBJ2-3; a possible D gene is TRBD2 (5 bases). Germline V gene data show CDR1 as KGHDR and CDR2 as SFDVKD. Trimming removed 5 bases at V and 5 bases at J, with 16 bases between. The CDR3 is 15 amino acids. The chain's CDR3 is CATSGAEASLDTQYF. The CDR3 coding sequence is TGTGCCACCAGTGGGGCGGAGGCATCCTTAGATACGCAGTATTTT.

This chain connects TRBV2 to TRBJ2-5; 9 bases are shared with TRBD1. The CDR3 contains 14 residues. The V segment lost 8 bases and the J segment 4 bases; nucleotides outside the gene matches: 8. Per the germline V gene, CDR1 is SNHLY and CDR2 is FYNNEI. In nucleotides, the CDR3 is TGTGCCAGCCGCCGACAGGGGGTCGCAGAGACCCAGTACTTC. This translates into CASRRQGVAETQYF.

This CDR3 reads CASSLAGAGGSYEQYF. The CDR3 region has the DNA TGTGCCAGCAGCTTAGCAGGAGCGGGAGGCTCCTACGAGCAGTACTTC. J is TRBJ2-7 and V is TRBV7-6; 9 bases agree with TRBD2. This CDR3 region has 16 residues. V trimming: 0 bases; J trimming: 0 bases; junction bases outside the gene matches: 3. Per germline, CDR1 SGHVS and CDR2 FNYEAQ.

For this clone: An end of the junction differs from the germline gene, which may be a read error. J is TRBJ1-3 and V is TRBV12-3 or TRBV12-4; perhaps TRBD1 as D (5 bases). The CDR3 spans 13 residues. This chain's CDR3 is CASSIAAGNTIYF. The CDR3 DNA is TGTGCCAGCAGTATAGCGGCAGGGAACACCATATATTTT.

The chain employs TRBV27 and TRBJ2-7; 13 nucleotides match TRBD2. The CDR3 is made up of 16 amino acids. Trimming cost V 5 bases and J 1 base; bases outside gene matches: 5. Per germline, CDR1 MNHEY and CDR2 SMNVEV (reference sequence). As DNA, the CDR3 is TGTGCCAGCAGTCGCCCGGGACTAGCGGGGTCCTACGAGCAGTACTTC. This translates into CASSRPGLAGSYEQYF.

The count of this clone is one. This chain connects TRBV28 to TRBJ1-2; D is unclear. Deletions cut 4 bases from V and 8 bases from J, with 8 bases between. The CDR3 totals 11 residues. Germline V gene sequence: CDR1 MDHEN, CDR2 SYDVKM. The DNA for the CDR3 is TGTGCCAGCAGTTCTCGACTAGGCTACACCTTC. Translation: CASSSRLGYTF.

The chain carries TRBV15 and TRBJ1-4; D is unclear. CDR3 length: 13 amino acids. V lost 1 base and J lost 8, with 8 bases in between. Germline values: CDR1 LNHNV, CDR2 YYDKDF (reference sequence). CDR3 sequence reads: CATSRVRGEKLFF. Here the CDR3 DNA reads TGTGCCACCAGCAGAGTCCGAGGAGAAAAACTGTTTTTT.

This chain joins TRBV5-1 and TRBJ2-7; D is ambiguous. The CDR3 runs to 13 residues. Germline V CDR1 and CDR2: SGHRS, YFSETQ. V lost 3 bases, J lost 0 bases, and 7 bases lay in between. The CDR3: CASSSQISYEQYF. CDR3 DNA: TGCGCCAGCAGCTCACAAATCTCCTACGAGCAGTACTTC.

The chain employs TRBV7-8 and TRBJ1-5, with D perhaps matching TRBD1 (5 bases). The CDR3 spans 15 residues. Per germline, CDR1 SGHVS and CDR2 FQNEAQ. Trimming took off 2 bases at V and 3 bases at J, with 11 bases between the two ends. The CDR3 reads CASSLMAGFNQPQHF. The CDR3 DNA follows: TGTGCCAGCAGCTTAATGGCAGGGTTCAATCAGCCCCAGCATTTT.

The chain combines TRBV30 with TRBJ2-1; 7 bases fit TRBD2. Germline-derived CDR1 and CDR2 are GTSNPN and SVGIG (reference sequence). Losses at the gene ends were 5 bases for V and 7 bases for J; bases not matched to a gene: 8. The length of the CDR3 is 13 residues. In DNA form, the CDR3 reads TGTGCCTGGTCGAGGGCGGGAGTAAATGAGCAGTTCTTC. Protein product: CAWSRAGVNEQFF.

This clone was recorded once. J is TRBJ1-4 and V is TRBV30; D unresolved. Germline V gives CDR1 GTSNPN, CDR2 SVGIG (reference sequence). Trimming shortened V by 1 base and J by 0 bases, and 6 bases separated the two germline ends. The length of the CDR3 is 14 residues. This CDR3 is CAWSELATNEKLFF. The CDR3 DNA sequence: TGTGCCTGGAGTGAACTCGCAACTAATGAAAAACTGTTTTTT.

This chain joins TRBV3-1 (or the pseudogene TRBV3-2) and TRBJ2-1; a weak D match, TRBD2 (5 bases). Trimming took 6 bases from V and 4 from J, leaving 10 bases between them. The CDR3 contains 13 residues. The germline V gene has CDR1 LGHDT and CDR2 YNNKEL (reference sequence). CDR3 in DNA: TGTGCCAGCAGTGATCTAGCTTACAATGAGCAGTTCTTC. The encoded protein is CASSDLAYNEQFF.

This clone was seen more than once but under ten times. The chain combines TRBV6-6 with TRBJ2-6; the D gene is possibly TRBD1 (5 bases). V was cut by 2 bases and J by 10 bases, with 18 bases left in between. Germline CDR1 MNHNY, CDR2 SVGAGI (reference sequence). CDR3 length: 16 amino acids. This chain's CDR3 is CASSYQTSRVPNVLTF. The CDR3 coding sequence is TGTGCCAGCAGTTACCAAACCTCCAGGGTACCTAACGTCCTGACTTTC.

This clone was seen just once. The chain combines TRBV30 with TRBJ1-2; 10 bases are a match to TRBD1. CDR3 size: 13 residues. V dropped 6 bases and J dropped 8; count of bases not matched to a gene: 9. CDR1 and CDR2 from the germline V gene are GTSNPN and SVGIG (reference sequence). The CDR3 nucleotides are TGTGCCTGCCGGGACAGGGGAAGAGGGGGCTACACCTTC. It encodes CACRDRGRGGYTF.

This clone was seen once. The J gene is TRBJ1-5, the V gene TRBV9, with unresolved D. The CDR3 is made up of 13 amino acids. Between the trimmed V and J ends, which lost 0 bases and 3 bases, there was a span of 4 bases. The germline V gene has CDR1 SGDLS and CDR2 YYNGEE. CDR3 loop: CASSVGDNQPQHF. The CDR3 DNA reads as TGTGCCAGCAGCGTAGGCGACAATCAGCCCCAGCATTTT.

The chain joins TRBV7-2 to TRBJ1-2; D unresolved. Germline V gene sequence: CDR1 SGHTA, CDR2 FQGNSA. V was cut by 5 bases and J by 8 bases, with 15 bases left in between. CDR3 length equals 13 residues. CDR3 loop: CASSLPGGVGYTF. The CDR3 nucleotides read TGTGCCAGCAGCCTACCCGGTGGAGTCGGCTACACCTTC.

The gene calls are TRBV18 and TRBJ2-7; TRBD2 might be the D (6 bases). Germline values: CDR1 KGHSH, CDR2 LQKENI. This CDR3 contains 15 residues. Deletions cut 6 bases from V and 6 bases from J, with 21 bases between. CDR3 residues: CASSPDLGLGGEQYF. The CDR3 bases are TGTGCCAGCTCCCCGGACTTGGGCCTCGGGGGCGAGCAGTACTTC. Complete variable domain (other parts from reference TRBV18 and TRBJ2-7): NAGVMQNPRHLVRRRGQEARLRCSPMKGHSHVYWYRQLPEEGLKFMVYLQKENIIDESGMPKERFSAEFPKEGPSILRIQQVVRGDSAAYFCASSPDLGLGGEQYFGPGTRLTVT.

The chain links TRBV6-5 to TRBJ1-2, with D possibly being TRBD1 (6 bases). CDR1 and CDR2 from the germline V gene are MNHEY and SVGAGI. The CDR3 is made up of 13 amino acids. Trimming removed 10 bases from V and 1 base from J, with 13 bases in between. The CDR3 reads CATGQGINYGYTF. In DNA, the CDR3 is TGTGCCACGGGGCAGGGGATTAACTATGGCTACACCTTC.